This TCR beta chain is drawn from a study of T cell repertoires in ileal Crohn's disease. In the study overall: At surgery, around 36% of patients smoked, with median disease duration about eight years.

As for this clone: Its antigen is still unknown.

The method was immunoSEQ multiplex PCR; TCRdb's version includes in-frame clones alone and lacks a portion of them. The sample holds around 15,000 clones, 70% to 90% seen once. Findings of the study overall: Mucosal expansions were suggested to be mainly CD8 T cells.

The sequence derives from an adult with Crohn's disease. The specimen was ileal tissue.

Here the CDR3 reads CASSTRLGQVYEQYF. Written as DNA, the CDR3 is TGTGCCAGTAGTACCAGACTTGGACAGGTCTACGAGCAGTACTTC. J is TRBJ2-7 and V is TRBV19, with 7 bases lining up with TRBD1. This CDR3 region has 15 residues. V shed 4 bases and J 3 bases; nucleotides not matched to a gene: 9. The germline V gene encodes CDR1 LNHDA and CDR2 SQIVND (reference sequence).